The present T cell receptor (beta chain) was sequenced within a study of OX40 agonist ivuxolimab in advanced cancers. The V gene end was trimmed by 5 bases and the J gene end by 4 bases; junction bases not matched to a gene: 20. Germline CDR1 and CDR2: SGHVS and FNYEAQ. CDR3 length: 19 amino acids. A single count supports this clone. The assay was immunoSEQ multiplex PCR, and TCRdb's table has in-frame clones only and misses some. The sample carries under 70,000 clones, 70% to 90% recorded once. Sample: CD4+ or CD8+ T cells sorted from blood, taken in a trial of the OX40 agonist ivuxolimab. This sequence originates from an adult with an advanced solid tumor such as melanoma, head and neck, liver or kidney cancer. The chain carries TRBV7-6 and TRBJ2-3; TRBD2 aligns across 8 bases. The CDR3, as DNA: TGTGCCAGCAGCCCATCTGCCGGGACTAGTGGGGGGGCCGCAGATACGCAGTATTTT. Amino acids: CASSPSAGTSGGAADTQYF.